The T cell receptor (beta chain) described here comes from a study of cytomegalovirus exposure and HLA in healthy donors. Per germline, CDR1 MDHEN and CDR2 SYDVKM. Trimming took 4 bases from V and 0 from J, leaving 10 bases between them. The CDR3 covers 15 residues. PCR primers comprised 60 Vbeta and 13 Jbeta primers. Only in-frame clones appear in the TCRdb table, and some are missing; sequencing was by immunoSEQ multiplex PCR. The sample yields some 150,000 clones, about four fifths seen once. The rearrangement joins TRBV28 to TRBJ1-5; D not certain. Sequenced input: PBMCs. This clonotype was obtained from a man aged 25-45 years in good health and CMV-seronegative. CDR3 coding DNA: TGTGCCAGCAGTTCAACTCATAATAGCAATCAGCCCCAGCATTTT. It specifies CASSSTHNSNQPQHF. The full variable domain, in which reference TRBV28 and TRBJ1-5 provide the parts outside the CDR3, is DVKVTQSSRYLVKRTGEKVFLECVQDMDHENMFWYRQDPGLGLRLIYFSYDVKMKEKGDIPEGYSVSREKKERFSLILESASTNQTSMYLCASSSTHNSNQPQHFGDGTRLSIL.